A single T cell receptor beta chain is shown here with its context. Its antigen remains unknown. Since a much larger clone is just one base distant, this may be a read error. TCRdb itself ran the reads through MiXCR, one entry per CDR3 protein. Seen here are about a million distinct CDR3 sequences, around 29% observed once, and the top ten hold roughly an eighth. The CDR3 is 13 residues long. Germline V gene data show CDR1 as SEHNR and CDR2 as FQNEAQ (reference sequence). This entry comes from a study of T cell repertoires in cytomegalovirus infection. Study overall: It was recently identified HLA-C-restricted and well-studied HLA-B-restricted CMV epitopes that the study used. It can be stated that public TCR beta signatures indicated CMV infection as well as a matching HLA type.

Study-wide points: The cumulative frequency of public TCR beta families distinguished individuals who carried CMV together with the relevant HLA. HLA-C-restricted CMV-specific TCR beta clonotypes prevailed in the ex vivo response.

This TCR was recovered from a human donor in good health (CMV status not recorded). Some clones in this sample may be carry-over from other donors' samples. The sample here was cultured CD8+ T cells from PBMCs, taken from culture after CMV antigen stimulation. The chain links TRBV7-9 to TRBJ2-7, with D perhaps assigned TRBD1 or TRBD2 (5 bases each). CDR3 loop: CANSSRGIDEQYF. CDR3 sequence (DNA): TGTGCCAACAGCTCGAGGGGTATTGACGAGCAGTACTTC.